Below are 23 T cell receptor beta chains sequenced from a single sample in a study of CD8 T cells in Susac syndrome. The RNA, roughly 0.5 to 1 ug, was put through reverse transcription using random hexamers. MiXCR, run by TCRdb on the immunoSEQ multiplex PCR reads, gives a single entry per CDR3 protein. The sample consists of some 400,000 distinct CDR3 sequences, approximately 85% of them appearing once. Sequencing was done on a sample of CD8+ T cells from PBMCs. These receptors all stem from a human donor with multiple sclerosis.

DNA for the CDR3: TGTGCCAGCAGTTTCGGCGTACAGTCCACTGAAGCTTTCTTT. Its translation: CASSFGVQSTEAFF. This rearrangement joins TRBV27 to TRBJ1-1; D is ambiguous. The length of the CDR3 is 14 residues. V lost 3 bases and J 4 bases, leaving 12 bases between the germline ends. Germline V CDR1 and CDR2: MNHEY, SMNVEV (reference sequence).

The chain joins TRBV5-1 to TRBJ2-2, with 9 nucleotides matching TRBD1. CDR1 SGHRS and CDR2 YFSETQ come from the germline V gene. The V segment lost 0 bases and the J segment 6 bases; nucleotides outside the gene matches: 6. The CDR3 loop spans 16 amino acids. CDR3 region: CASSLAGTGKAGELFF. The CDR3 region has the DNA TGCGCCAGCAGCTTGGCTGGGACAGGGAAGGCCGGGGAGCTGTTTTTT.

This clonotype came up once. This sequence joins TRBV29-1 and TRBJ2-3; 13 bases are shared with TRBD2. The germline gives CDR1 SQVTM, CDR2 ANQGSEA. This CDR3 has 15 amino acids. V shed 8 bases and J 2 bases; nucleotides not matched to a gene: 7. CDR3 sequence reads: CSFSTSGGITDTQYF. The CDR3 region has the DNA TGCAGCTTCTCGACTAGCGGGGGGATCACAGATACGCAGTATTTT.

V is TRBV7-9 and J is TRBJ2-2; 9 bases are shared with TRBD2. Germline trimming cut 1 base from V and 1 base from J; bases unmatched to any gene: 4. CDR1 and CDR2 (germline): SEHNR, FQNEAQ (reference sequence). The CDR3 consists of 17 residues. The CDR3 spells CASSLGLAGLNTGELFF. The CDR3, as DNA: TGTGCCAGCAGCTTAGGGCTAGCGGGACTGAACACCGGGGAGCTGTTTTTT.

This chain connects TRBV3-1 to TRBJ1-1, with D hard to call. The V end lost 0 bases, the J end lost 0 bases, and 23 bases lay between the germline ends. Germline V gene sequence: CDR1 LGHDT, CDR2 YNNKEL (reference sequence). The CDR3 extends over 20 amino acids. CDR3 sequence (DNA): TGTGCCAGCAGCCAAGACTCACCGGACGGTTCGGACCTCATGAACACTGAAGCTTTCTTT. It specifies CASSQDSPDGSDLMNTEAFF.

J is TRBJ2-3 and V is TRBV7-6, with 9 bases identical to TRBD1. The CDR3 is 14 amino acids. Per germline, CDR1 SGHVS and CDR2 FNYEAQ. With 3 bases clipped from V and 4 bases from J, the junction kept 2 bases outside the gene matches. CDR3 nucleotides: TGTGCCAGCAGCTTTACAGGGGGCCCAGATACGCAGTATTTT. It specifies CASSFTGGPDTQYF.

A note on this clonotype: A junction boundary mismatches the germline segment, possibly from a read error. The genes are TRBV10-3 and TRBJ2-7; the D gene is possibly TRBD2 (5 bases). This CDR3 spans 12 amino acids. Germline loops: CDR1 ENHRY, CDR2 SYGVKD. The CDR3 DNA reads TGTGCCACCAGTGGAGGAGCGTCCGAGCAGTACTTC. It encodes CATSGGASEQYF.

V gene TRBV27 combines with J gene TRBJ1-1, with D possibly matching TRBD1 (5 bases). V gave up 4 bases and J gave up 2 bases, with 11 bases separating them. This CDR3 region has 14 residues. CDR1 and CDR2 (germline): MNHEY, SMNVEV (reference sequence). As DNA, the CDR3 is TGTGCCAGCAGTTACGGGGCTGGTAACACTGAAGCTTTCTTT. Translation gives CASSYGAGNTEAFF.

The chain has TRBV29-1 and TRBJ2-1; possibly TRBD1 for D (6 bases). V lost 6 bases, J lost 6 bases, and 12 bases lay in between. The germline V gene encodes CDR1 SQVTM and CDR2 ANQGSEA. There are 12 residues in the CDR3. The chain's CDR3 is CSVGTGLNEQFF. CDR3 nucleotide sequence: TGCAGCGTGGGAACAGGGCTCAATGAGCAGTTCTTC.

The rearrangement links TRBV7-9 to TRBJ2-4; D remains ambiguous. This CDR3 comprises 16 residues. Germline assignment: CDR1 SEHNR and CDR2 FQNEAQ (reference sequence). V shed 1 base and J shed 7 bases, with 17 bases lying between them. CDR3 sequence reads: CASSLGPEVDSNIQYF. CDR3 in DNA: TGTGCCAGCAGCTTAGGCCCCGAGGTGGATTCGAACATTCAGTACTTC. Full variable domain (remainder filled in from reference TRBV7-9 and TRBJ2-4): DTGVSQNPRHKITKRGQNVTFRCDPISEHNRLYWYRQTLGQGPEFLTYFQNEAQLEKSRLLSDRFSAERPKGSFSTLEIQRTEQGDSAMYLCASSLGPEVDSNIQYFGAGTRLSVL.

CDR3 in amino acids: CASSQQTGSNQPQHF. The CDR3, as DNA: TGCGCCAGCAGCCAGCAGACAGGTAGCAATCAGCCCCAGCATTTT. The rearrangement links TRBV4-1 to TRBJ1-5; the D gene is possibly TRBD1 (6 bases). CDR3 size: 15 residues. With 3 bases removed from V and 0 bases from J, the gap between germline ends came to 9 bases. Germline assignment: CDR1 MGHRA and CDR2 YSYEKL.

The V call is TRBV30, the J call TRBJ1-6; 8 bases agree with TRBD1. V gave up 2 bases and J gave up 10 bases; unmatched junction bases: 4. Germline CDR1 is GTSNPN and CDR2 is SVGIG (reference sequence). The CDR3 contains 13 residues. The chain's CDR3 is CAWSLDRGSPLHF. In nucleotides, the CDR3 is TGTGCCTGGAGTCTCGACAGGGGCTCACCCCTCCACTTT.

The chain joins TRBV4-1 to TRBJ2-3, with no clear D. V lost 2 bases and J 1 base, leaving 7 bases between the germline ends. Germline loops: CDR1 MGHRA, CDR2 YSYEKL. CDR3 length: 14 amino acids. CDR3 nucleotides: TGCGCCAGCAGCCAACTCGACGGCACAGATACGCAGTATTTT. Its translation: CASSQLDGTDTQYF.

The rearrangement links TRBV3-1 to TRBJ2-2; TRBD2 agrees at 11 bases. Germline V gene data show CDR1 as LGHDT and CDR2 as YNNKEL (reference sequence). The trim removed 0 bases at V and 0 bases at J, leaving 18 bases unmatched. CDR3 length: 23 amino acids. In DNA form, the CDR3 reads TGTGCCAGCAGCCAAGAAGGGCTAGCGGGAGGACTCGACCAAGACGCGAACACCGGGGAGCTGTTTTTT. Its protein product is CASSQEGLAGGLDQDANTGELFF.

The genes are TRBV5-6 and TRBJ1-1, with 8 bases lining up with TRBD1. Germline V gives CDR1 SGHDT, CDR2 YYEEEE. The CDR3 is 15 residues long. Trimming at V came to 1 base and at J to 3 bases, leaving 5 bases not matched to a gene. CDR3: CASSLNGRGHTEAFF. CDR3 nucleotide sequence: TGTGCCAGCAGCTTGAATGGCAGGGGGCACACTGAAGCTTTCTTT.

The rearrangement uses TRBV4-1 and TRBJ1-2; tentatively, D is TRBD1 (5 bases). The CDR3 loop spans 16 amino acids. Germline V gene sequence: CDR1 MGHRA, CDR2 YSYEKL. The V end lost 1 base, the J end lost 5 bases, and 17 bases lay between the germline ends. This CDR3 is CASSQGPGVMGYGYTF. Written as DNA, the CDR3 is TGCGCCAGCAGCCAAGGTCCGGGGGTTATGGGTTATGGCTACACCTTC.

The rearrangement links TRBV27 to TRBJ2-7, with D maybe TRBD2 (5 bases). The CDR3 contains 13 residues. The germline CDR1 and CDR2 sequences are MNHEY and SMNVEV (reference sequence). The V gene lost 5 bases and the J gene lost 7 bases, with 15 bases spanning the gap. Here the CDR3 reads CASSLGLRQEQYF. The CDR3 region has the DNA TGTGCCAGCAGTCTCGGACTGAGACAAGAGCAGTACTTC.

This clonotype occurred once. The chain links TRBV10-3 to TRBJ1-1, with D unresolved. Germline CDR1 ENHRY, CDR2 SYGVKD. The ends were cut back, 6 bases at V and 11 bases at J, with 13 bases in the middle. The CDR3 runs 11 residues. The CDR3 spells CAISHGSYAFF. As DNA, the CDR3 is TGTGCCATCAGCCACGGTTCGTATGCTTTCTTT.

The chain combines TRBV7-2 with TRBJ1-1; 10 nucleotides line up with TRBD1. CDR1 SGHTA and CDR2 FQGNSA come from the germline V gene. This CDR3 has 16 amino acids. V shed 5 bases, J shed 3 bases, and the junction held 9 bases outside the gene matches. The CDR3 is CASSLHPGTGDTEAFF. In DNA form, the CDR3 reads TGTGCCAGCAGCCTCCATCCAGGGACAGGGGACACTGAAGCTTTCTTT.

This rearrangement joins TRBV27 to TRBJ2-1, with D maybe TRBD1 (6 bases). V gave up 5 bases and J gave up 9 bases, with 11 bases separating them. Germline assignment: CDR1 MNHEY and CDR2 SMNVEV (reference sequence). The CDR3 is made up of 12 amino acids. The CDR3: CASSPTGFEQFF. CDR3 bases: TGTGCCAGCAGTCCCACAGGGTTTGAGCAGTTCTTC.

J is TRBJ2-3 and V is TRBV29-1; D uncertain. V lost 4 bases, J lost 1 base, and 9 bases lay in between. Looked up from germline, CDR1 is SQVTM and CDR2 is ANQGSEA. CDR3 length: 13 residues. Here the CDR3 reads CSVGVGRTDTQYF. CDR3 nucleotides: TGCAGCGTTGGTGTCGGGCGCACAGATACGCAGTATTTT.

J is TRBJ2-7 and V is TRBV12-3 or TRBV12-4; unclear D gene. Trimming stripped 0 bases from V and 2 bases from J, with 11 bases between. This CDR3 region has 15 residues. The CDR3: CASSLALDPTYEQYF. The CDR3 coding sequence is TGTGCCAGCAGTTTAGCGTTGGACCCCACCTACGAGCAGTACTTC.

CDR3 coding DNA: TGTGCCTGGAGTGGGACAGGAATGTACCAAGAGACCCAGTACTTC. Protein sequence: CAWSGTGMYQETQYF. The V call is TRBV30, the J call TRBJ2-5; 7 nucleotides line up with TRBD1. This CDR3 region has 15 residues. CDR1 is GTSNPN, CDR2 SVGIG, per germline (reference sequence). The trim removed 1 base at V and 0 bases at J, leaving 5 bases unmatched.